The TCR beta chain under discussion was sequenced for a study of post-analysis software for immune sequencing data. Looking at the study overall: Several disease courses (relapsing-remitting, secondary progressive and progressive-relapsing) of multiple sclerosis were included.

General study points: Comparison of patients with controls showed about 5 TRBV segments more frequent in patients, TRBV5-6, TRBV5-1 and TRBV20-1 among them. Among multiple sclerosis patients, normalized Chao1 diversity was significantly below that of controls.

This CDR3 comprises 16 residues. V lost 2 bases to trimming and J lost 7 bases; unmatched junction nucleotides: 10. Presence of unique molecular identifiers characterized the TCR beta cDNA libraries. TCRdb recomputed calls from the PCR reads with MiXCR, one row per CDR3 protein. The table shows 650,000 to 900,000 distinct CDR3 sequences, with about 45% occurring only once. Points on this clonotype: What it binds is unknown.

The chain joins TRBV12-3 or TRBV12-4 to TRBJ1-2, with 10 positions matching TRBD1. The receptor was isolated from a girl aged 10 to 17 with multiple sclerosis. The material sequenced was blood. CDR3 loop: CASSLPEGQGFGGYTF. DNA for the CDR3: TGTGCCAGCAGTTTACCCGAGGGACAGGGGTTTGGTGGCTACACCTTC.